Below are 26 T cell receptor beta chains sequenced from a single sample in a study of cytomegalovirus exposure and HLA in healthy donors. PCR amplification relied on 60 Vbeta primers (plus 13 Jbeta primers). The table came from immunoSEQ multiplex PCR; TCRdb's copy has only in-frame clones and leaves some out. The sample has more than 85,000 clones; more than 9.5% are singletons. Sequencing input: PBMCs. All receptors derive from a man aged 40-49 years in good health and CMV-seropositive.

This clone was observed a few times. This sequence joins TRBV18 and TRBJ1-2, with 7 bases fitting TRBD1. The V gene's germline CDR1 is KGHSH and CDR2 LQKENI. The CDR3 runs to 14 residues. The J segment lost 0 bases and the V segment lost 3 bases, leaving 1 base of the junction unmatched. The CDR3 nucleotides are TGTGCCAGCTCACCGACAGGGACTAACTATGGCTACACCTTC. Translation gives CASSPTGTNYGYTF.

This clone was recorded a few times. This chain uses TRBV4-2 with TRBJ1-3, with D maybe TRBD1 (6 bases). The germline gives CDR1 LGHNA, CDR2 YNFKEQ. CDR3 size: 15 residues. With 1 base removed from V and 7 bases from J, the gap between germline ends came to 14 bases. CDR3: CASSQAGTLRNTIYF. In DNA, the CDR3 is TGTGCCAGCAGCCAAGCCGGGACACTTAGGAACACCATATATTTT.

This clone was seen a few times. The chain employs TRBV9 and TRBJ2-1, with 14 bases identical to TRBD2. Losses at the gene ends were 4 bases for V and 3 bases for J; bases not matched to a gene: 12. The CDR3 totals 19 residues. Looked up from germline, CDR1 is SGDLS and CDR2 is YYNGEE. The CDR3 DNA sequence: TGTGCCAGCAGCCCGGACAGGGGACTAGCGGGAGACTTCTACAATGAGCAGTTCTTC. Translating it yields CASSPDRGLAGDFYNEQFF. Looking up the rest from reference TRBV9 and TRBJ2-1 gives the full variable domain: DSGVTQTPKHLITATGQRVTLRCSPRSGDLSVYWYQQSLDQGLQFLIQYYNGEERAKGNILERFSAQQFPDLHSELNLSSLELGDSALYFCASSPDRGLAGDFYNEQFFGPGTRLTVL.

The chain uses TRBV30 and TRBJ1-3, with a weak D call TRBD1 (5 bases). Germline V gene data show CDR1 as GTSNPN and CDR2 as SVGIG (reference sequence). The CDR3 is made up of 12 amino acids. V was trimmed by 2 bases and J by 7 bases, leaving 9 bases between them. The CDR3: CAWSPGGNTIYF. CDR3 coding DNA: TGTGCCTGGAGTCCCGGGGGGAACACCATATATTTT.

This clone was detected a few times. The chain combines TRBV5-6 with TRBJ2-7; the D gene is possibly TRBD1 (6 bases). Trimming removed 3 bases from V and 3 bases from J, with 10 bases in between. Germline loops: CDR1 SGHDT, CDR2 YYEEEE. CDR3 length: 13 amino acids. The CDR3 loop is CASSSIRGYEQYF. The DNA of the CDR3 is TGTGCCAGCAGCTCAATCAGGGGCTACGAGCAGTACTTC.

This clone was detected only a few times. The J gene is TRBJ1-1, the V gene TRBV18; 8 nucleotides align to TRBD1. The CDR3 is 16 amino acids. V lost 1 base, J lost 0 bases, and 4 bases stayed unmatched. The germline V gene encodes CDR1 KGHSH and CDR2 LQKENI. DNA for the CDR3: TGTGCCAGCTCACCACGCAGGGGGCCCGTGAACACTGAAGCTTTCTTT. Protein sequence: CASSPRRGPVNTEAFF.

This clone has more than one count but fewer than ten. The V gene is TRBV5-6, the J gene TRBJ2-1, with D perhaps TRBD2 (6 bases). The germline CDR1 and CDR2 sequences are SGHDT and YYEEEE. CDR3 length equals 15 residues. Trimming left V 5 bases short and J 0 bases short, with 12 bases between. The DNA of the CDR3 is TGTGCCAGCAGGCCCGGGGGAAGCTCCTACAATGAGCAGTTCTTC. Translation: CASRPGGSSYNEQFF.

This clone was detected only a few times. The rearrangement links TRBV5-4 to TRBJ1-3, with D unresolved. The CDR3 runs 14 residues. Trimming pared 2 bases from V and 0 bases from J, leaving 6 bases between. The V gene's germline CDR1 is SGHNT and CDR2 YYREEE (reference sequence). The CDR3 DNA reads TGTGCCAGCAGCTTACGCAGCTCTGGAAACACCATATATTTT. Protein product: CASSLRSSGNTIYF.

The chain uses TRBV29-1 and TRBJ2-2; a possible D gene is TRBD1 (5 bases). Trimming shortened V by 4 bases and J by 0 bases, and 9 bases separated the two germline ends. Germline V lookup: CDR1 SQVTM, CDR2 ANQGSEA. This CDR3 is built from 14 residues. The DNA for the CDR3 is TGCAGCGTTGGTACAGGCGCGAACACCGGGGAGCTGTTTTTT. Amino acid sequence: CSVGTGANTGELFF.

The chain's CDR3 is CASSQRQGADTEAFF. The CDR3 DNA sequence: TGCGCCAGCAGCCAACGACAGGGTGCCGACACTGAAGCTTTCTTT. This chain links TRBV4-1 with TRBJ1-1; 7 bases match TRBD1. The ends lost 2 bases at V and 3 bases at J; junction bases unmatched: 6. The CDR3 covers 15 residues. Germline V gives CDR1 MGHRA, CDR2 YSYEKL.

This clone came up a few times. The CDR3 region has the DNA TGTGCCAGCAGCCGACAGAACAATGAGCAGTTCTTC. Translating gives CASSRQNNEQFF. The V and J genes are TRBV14 and TRBJ2-1; D is perhaps TRBD1 (5 bases). CDR1 and CDR2 from the germline V gene are SGHDN and FVKESK. The CDR3 covers 12 residues. V lost 4 bases to trimming and J lost 5 bases, with 6 bases between them. Full variable domain (remainder filled in from reference TRBV14 and TRBJ2-1): EAGVTQFPSHSVIEKGQTVTLRCDPISGHDNLYWYRRVMGKEIKFLLHFVKESKQDESGMPNNRFLAERTGGTYSTLKVQPAELEDSGVYFCASSRQNNEQFFGPGTRLTVL.

V usage is TRBV29-1 and J usage is TRBJ1-2, with 7 bases identical to TRBD1. The J segment lost 3 bases and the V segment lost 6 bases, leaving 7 bases of the junction unmatched. There are 13 residues in the CDR3. Germline lookup yields CDR1 SQVTM and CDR2 ANQGSEA. The CDR3 coding sequence is TGCAGCGTGAGGGGACAGAGCCACTATGGCTACACCTTC. Its protein is CSVRGQSHYGYTF.

This clone was detected a few times. The rearrangement uses TRBV7-8 and TRBJ2-3, with 8 bases that match TRBD1. V gave up 5 bases and J gave up 4 bases; unmatched junction bases: 5. The CDR3 is 14 residues long. Germline V lookup: CDR1 SGHVS, CDR2 FQNEAQ. The CDR3 sequence: CASSRRQGSDTQYF. Written as DNA, the CDR3 is TGTGCCAGCAGCCGTAGACAGGGGTCAGATACGCAGTATTTT.

For this clone: The same CDR3 also results from other DNA sequences found in this sample. The gene calls are TRBV30 and TRBJ1-4, with D perhaps matching TRBD1 (5 bases). V lost 0 bases and J 7 bases, leaving 6 bases between the germline ends. Germline loops: CDR1 GTSNPN, CDR2 SVGIG (reference sequence). This CDR3 is built from 12 residues. In nucleotides, the CDR3 is TGTGCCTGGAGTGTCCAGGGTGAAAAACTGTTTTTT. It yields the protein CAWSVQGEKLFF.

This clone was recorded a few times. This sequence joins TRBV6-6 and TRBJ2-1; D possibly corresponds to TRBD2 (5 bases). Germline V lookup: CDR1 MNHNY, CDR2 SVGAGI (reference sequence). CDR3 length: 13 residues. V was shortened by 2 bases and J by 6 bases, with 8 bases between the two germline ends. CDR3 sequence (DNA): TGTGCCAGCAGTTACGCGGGCGCCAATGAGCAGTTCTTC. Encoded protein: CASSYAGANEQFF.

The gene calls are TRBV9 and TRBJ2-6, with TRBD1 identical over 9 bases. Germline CDR1 SGDLS, CDR2 YYNGEE. Trimming removed 2 bases from V and 0 bases from J; junction bases left unmatched: 3. This CDR3 has 17 amino acids. The CDR3, as DNA: TGTGCCAGCAGCGTTGGGACAGGGAGCTCTGGGGCCAACGTCCTGACTTTC. Amino acids: CASSVGTGSSGANVLTF.

The chain carries TRBV30 and TRBJ2-2; D gene ambiguous. The germline V gene encodes CDR1 GTSNPN and CDR2 SVGIG (reference sequence). This CDR3 has 13 amino acids. With 2 bases removed from V and 6 bases from J, the gap between germline ends came to 10 bases. The CDR3 region has the DNA TGTGCCTGGAGTCACCTTGGCCCCGGGGAGCTGTTTTTT. Its translation: CAWSHLGPGELFF.

The chain joins TRBV4-3 to TRBJ2-7; 9 bases map to TRBD2. The CDR3 is made up of 15 amino acids. V gave up 0 bases and J gave up 3 bases; unmatched junction bases: 3. Per the germline V gene, CDR1 is LGHNA and CDR2 is YSLEER. CDR3 region: CASSQEVAGVYEQYF. Here the CDR3 DNA reads TGCGCCAGCAGCCAAGAGGTAGCGGGAGTCTACGAGCAGTACTTC.

This clone was observed a few times. The rearrangement uses TRBV19 and TRBJ1-2; TRBD1 is a possible D gene (6 bases). V was shortened by 6 bases and J by 3 bases, with 17 bases between the two germline ends. This CDR3 is 15 amino acids long. Germline lookup yields CDR1 LNHDA and CDR2 SQIVND (reference sequence). This chain's CDR3 is CASRDRARRDYGYTF. The CDR3 coding sequence is TGTGCCAGTAGGGACAGAGCGCGGCGGGACTATGGCTACACCTTC.

This clone was counted a few times. The V gene is TRBV30, the J gene TRBJ2-7, with TRBD2 as a possible D gene (5 bases). The V gene's germline CDR1 is GTSNPN and CDR2 SVGIG (reference sequence). CDR3 length equals 13 residues. Trimming left V 0 bases short and J 4 bases short, with 10 bases between. For the CDR3, the DNA is TGTGCCTGGAGTGTAGGCCGGGGATACGAGCAGTACTTC. Translating gives CAWSVGRGYEQYF.

In this sample, this clone turned up a few times. The chain joins TRBV7-9 to TRBJ1-1; D remains unclear. Germline V gives CDR1 SEHNR, CDR2 FQNEAQ (reference sequence). The CDR3 consists of 14 residues. The germline V and J ends were trimmed by 5 bases and 1 base, with 11 bases remaining between them. The CDR3 spells CASSLMVRNTEAFF. The CDR3 coding sequence is TGTGCCAGCAGCCTAATGGTCCGGAACACTGAAGCTTTCTTT.

This clone was recorded many times. The V and J genes are TRBV11-2 and TRBJ2-1, with 12 bases that match TRBD2. The V gene's germline CDR1 is SGHAT and CDR2 FQNNGV. The CDR3 runs 15 residues. V was clipped by 2 bases and J by 6 bases; unmatched bases: 2. The CDR3 reads CASSLLAGGPNEQFF. CDR3 nucleotide sequence: TGTGCCAGCAGCTTACTAGCGGGAGGGCCCAATGAGCAGTTCTTC.

The chain couples TRBV5-1 to TRBJ2-7; 8 bases map to TRBD2. Germline values: CDR1 SGHRS, CDR2 YFSETQ. V gave up 4 bases and J gave up 2 bases; unmatched junction bases: 8. This CDR3 spans 15 amino acids. CDR3 nucleotide sequence: TGCGCCAGCAGCCTGGGGGGGACTAGTACCTACGAGCAGTACTTC. Its protein is CASSLGGTSTYEQYF. Using reference TRBV5-1 and TRBJ2-7 for the parts outside the CDR3, the full variable domain is KAGVTQTPRYLIKTRGQQVTLSCSPISGHRSVSWYQQTPGQGLQFLFEYFSETQRNKGNFPGRFSGRQFSNSRSEMNVSTLELGDSALYLCASSLGGTSTYEQYFGPGTRLTVT.

This clone has just a few counts. The chain is built from TRBV4-1 and TRBJ2-4; TRBD2 aligns across 15 bases. The CDR3 sequence is 19 residues long. Per germline, CDR1 MGHRA and CDR2 YSYEKL. J gave up 0 bases and V 0 bases, and 3 bases lay outside the gene matches. CDR3 amino acids: CASSQEGTSGRIAKNIQYF. CDR3 bases: TGCGCCAGCAGCCAAGAGGGGACTAGCGGGAGGATAGCCAAAAACATTCAGTACTTC.

Turning to this clone: The identical CDR3 is also encoded by other nucleotide sequences in the sample. CDR3: CASSISGNYGYTF. CDR3 in DNA: TGTGCCAGTAGTATATCAGGGAACTATGGCTACACCTTC. The V call is TRBV19, the J call TRBJ1-2; weak D call: TRBD1 (5 bases). CDR1 is LNHDA and CDR2 is SQIVND in the germline V gene (reference sequence). Deletions cut 2 bases from V and 2 bases from J, with 6 bases between. This CDR3 has 13 residues.

This clone was picked up a small number of times. This sequence joins TRBV19 and TRBJ1-1, with TRBD1 as a possible D gene (5 bases). Germline V CDR1 and CDR2: LNHDA, SQIVND (reference sequence). CDR3 length equals 14 residues. The V end was cut by 3 bases, the J end by 2 bases, with 10 bases between. In DNA form, the CDR3 reads TGTGCCAGTAGTATCGACCAGGGTAACACTGAAGCTTTCTTT. Its protein product is CASSIDQGNTEAFF. Full variable domain (remainder filled in from reference TRBV19 and TRBJ1-1): DGGITQSPKYLFRKEGQNVTLSCEQNLNHDAMYWYRQDPGQGLRLIYYSQIVNDFQKGDIAEGYSVSREKKESFPLTVTSAQKNPTAFYLCASSIDQGNTEAFFGQGTRLTVV.